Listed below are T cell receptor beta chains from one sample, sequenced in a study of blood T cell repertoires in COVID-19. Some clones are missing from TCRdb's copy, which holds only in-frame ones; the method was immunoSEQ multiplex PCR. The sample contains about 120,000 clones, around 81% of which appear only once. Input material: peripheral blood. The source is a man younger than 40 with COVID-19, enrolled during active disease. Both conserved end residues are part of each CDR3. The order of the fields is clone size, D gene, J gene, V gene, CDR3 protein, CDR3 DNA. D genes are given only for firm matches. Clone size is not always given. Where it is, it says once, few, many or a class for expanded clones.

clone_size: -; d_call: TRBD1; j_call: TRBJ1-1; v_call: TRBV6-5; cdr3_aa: CASTQGRGLNTEAFF; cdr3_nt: TGTGCCAGCACTCAAGGAAGGGGGCTGAACACTGAAGCTTTCTTT
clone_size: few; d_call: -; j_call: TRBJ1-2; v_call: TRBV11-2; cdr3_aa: CASSLGGTLLLF; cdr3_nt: TGTGCCAGCAGCTTAGGAGGGACACTCCTACTCTTC
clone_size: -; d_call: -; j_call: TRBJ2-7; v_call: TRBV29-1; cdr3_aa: CSVEDFSRGLSYEQYF; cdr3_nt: TGCAGCGTTGAAGATTTTTCGCGGGGGCTCTCCTACGAGCAGTACTTC
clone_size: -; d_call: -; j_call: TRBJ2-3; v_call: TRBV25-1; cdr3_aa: CASSESDRASTDTQYF; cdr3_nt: TGTGCCAGCAGTGAATCGGACAGAGCTAGCACAGATACGCAGTATTTT
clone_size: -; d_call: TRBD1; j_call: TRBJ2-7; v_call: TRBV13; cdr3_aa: CASSLDDRAYEQYF; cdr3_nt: TGTGCCAGCAGTCTAGATGACAGGGCCTACGAGCAGTACTTC
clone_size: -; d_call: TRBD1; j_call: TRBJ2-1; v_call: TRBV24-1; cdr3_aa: CATSDPDTGGWYEQFF; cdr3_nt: TGTGCCACCAGTGATCCTGACACAGGGGGTTGGTATGAGCAGTTCTTC
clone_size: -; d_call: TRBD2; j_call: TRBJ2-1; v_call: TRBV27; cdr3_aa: CASSSGLAGYNEQFF; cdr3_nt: TGTGCCAGCAGTTCGGGACTAGCGGGTTACAATGAGCAGTTCTTC
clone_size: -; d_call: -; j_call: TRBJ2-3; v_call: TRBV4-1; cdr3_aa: CASSLILTDTQYF; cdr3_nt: TGCGCCAGCAGCTTAATACTCACAGATACGCAGTATTTT
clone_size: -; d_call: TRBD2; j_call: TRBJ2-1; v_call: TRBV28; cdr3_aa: CASSPTSGRDNEQFF; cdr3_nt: TGTGCCAGCAGCCCAACTAGCGGGAGGGACAATGAGCAGTTCTTC
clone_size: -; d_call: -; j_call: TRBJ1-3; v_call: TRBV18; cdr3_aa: CASSPPEGLGNTIYF; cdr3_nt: TGTGCCAGCTCACCACCCGAGGGCCTTGGAAACACCATATATTTT
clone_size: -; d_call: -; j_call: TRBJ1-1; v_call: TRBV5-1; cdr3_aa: CASSRPAGGGTEAFF; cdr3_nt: TGCGCCAGCAGCAGGCCGGCGGGTGGAGGTACTGAAGCTTTCTTT
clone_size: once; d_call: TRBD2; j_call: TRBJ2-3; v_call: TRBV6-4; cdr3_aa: CASSEGAGGTDTQYF; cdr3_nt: TGTGCCAGCAGTGAAGGCGCGGGAGGCACAGATACGCAGTATTTT
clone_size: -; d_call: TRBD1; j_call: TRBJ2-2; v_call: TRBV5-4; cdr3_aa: CASSLRRGRDTGELFF; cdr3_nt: TGTGCCAGCAGCTTACGCAGGGGGCGCGACACCGGGGAGCTGTTTTTT
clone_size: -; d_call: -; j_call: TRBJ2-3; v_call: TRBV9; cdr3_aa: CASSVANTDTQYF; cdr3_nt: TGTGCCAGCAGCGTAGCTAACACAGATACGCAGTATTTT
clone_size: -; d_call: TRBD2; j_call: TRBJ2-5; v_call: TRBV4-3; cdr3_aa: CASSQSGGRPGGSRETQYF; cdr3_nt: TGCGCCAGCAGCCAATCGGGGGGGCGACCCGGCGGGTCTAGAGAGACCCAGTACTTC
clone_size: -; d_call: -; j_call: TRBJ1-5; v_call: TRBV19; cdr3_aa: CASTQPTPDGDQPQHF; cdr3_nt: TGTGCCAGTACCCAGCCTACACCGGACGGGGATCAGCCCCAGCATTTT
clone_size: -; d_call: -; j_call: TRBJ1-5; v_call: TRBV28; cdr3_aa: CASSSEQGFNQPQHF; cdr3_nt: TGTGCCAGCAGTTCGGAACAGGGATTCAATCAGCCCCAGCATTTT
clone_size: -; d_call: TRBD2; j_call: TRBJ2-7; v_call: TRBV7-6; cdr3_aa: CASSSPVDGAGERSAEQYF; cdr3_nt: TGTGCCAGCAGCTCCCCTGTTGATGGAGCGGGGGAAAGATCTGCCGAGCAGTACTTC
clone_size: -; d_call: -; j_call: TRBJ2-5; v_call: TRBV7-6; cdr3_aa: CASSLLGGGQETQYF; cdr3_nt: TGTGCCAGCAGCCTGCTGGGAGGGGGGCAAGAGACCCAGTACTTC
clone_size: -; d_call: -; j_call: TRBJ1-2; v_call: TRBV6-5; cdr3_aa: CASIGRGSGYTF; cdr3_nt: TGTGCCAGCATCGGACGGGGGTCTGGCTACACCTTC
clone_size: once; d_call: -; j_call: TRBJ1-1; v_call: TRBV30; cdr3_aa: CAWSAPREGRNTEAFF; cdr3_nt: TGTGCCTGGAGTGCACCCCGGGAGGGCAGGAACACTGAAGCTTTCTTT
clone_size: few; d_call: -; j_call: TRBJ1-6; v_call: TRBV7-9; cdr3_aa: CASSLGESPLHF; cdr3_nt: TGTGCCAGCAGCTTAGGAGAATCACCCCTCCACTTT
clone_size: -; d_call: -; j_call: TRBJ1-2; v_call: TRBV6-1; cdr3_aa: CASSEAPGDYGYTF; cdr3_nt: TGTGCCAGCAGTGAAGCCCCAGGGGACTATGGCTACACCTTC
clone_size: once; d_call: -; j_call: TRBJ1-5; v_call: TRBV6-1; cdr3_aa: CASSEPSGSSNQPQHF; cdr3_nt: TGTGCCAGCAGTGAACCGTCAGGGTCAAGCAATCAGCCCCAGCATTTT
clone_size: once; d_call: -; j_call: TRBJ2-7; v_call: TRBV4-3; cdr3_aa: CASSQEVQSGYEQYF; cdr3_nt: TGCGCCAGCAGCCAAGAGGTGCAATCAGGTTACGAGCAGTACTTC
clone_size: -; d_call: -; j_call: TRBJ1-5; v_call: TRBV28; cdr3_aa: CASSLTGYNQPQHF; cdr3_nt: TGTGCCAGCAGCCTAACAGGGTACAATCAGCCCCAGCATTTT